One and the same sample provided the 28 T cell receptor beta chains below, sequenced in a study of STAT5B mutations in CD4+ large granular lymphocyte leukemia. Assay used: immunoSEQ multiplex PCR; TCRdb lists only in-frame clones, some missing. This table has approximately 20,000 clones, roughly 80% appearing once. Specimen: CD4+ T cells from blood buffy coats. Source of these receptors: a human donor in good health.

This clone appeared once. The rearrangement joins TRBV5-1 to TRBJ2-7, with a weak D call TRBD1 (5 bases). This CDR3 is built from 14 residues. Germline lookup yields CDR1 SGHRS and CDR2 YFSETQ. V lost 2 bases, J lost 6 bases, and 15 bases lay in between. The CDR3, as DNA: TGCGCCAGCAGCTTCGGCAGGGATGTAGGCGAGCAGTACTTC. The encoded protein is CASSFGRDVGEQYF.

The rearrangement links TRBV10-3 to TRBJ2-1, with TRBD2 matching 7 bases. Unmatched junction bases numbered 7, after V lost 0 bases and J lost 5 bases. The CDR3 covers 16 residues. Germline V gives CDR1 ENHRY, CDR2 SYGVKD. CDR3 protein: CAISESPGLLNNEQFF. The CDR3 DNA reads as TGTGCCATCAGTGAGTCCCCGGGACTACTTAACAATGAGCAGTTCTTC.

This clone has just one count. The chain employs TRBV5-6 and TRBJ1-5; D gene ambiguous. Germline CDR1 reads SGHDT; CDR2 reads YYEEEE. V lost 4 bases, J lost 4 bases, and 12 bases lay in between. The CDR3 covers 14 residues. CDR3 sequence (DNA): TGTGCCAGCAGCACCCTATATAAAAATCAGCCCCAGCATTTT. Translated, it gives CASSTLYKNQPQHF.

This clone was recorded once. Here the CDR3 reads CASSITPLETQYF. In DNA, the CDR3 is TGTGCCAGTAGTATAACCCCGTTAGAGACCCAGTACTTC. The chain is built from TRBV19 and TRBJ2-5; no reliable D call. CDR1 is LNHDA and CDR2 is SQIVND in the germline V gene (reference sequence). The CDR3 runs to 13 residues. Trimming took off 2 bases at V and 4 bases at J, with 8 bases between the two ends.

The chain has TRBV6-5 and TRBJ1-1; D is ambiguous. The CDR3 is made up of 11 amino acids. Germline values: CDR1 MNHEY, CDR2 SVGAGI. Deletions cut 6 bases from V and 4 bases from J, with 6 bases between. The CDR3 coding sequence is TGTGCCAGCAGATCTACCACTGAAGCTTTCTTT. It is translated as CASRSTTEAFF.

The chain is built from TRBV10-3 and TRBJ2-3; D perhaps matches TRBD2 (6 bases). This CDR3 region has 15 residues. V was pared by 4 bases and J by 0 bases, with 11 bases between. Germline CDR1 ENHRY, CDR2 SYGVKD. CDR3 coding DNA: TGTGCCATCAGTGGCGGGACCTACAGCACAGATACGCAGTATTTT. Its protein product is CAISGGTYSTDTQYF.

The chain is built from TRBV19 and TRBJ2-5; 8 nucleotides line up with TRBD2. Germline V gene lookup returns CDR1 LNHDA and CDR2 SQIVND (reference sequence). The trim removed 1 base at V and 3 bases at J, leaving 7 bases unmatched. The CDR3 contains 16 residues. The DNA of the CDR3 is TGTGCCAGTAGTATAGGGAGCGGGAGAGGGGAAGAGACCCAGTACTTC. Translating gives CASSIGSGRGEETQYF.

The chain combines TRBV15 with TRBJ2-5; tentative D call: TRBD2 (7 bases). The CDR3 is 15 amino acids. CDR1 is LNHNV and CDR2 is YYDKDF in the germline V gene (reference sequence). V lost 1 base, J lost 4 bases, and 13 bases lay in between. DNA of the CDR3: TGTGCCACCAGCAGAGTGGGGGGGCCGTTAGAGACCCAGTACTTC. It yields the protein CATSRVGGPLETQYF.

This clone appeared a few times. The rearrangement links TRBV5-6 to TRBJ1-5, with 9 bases that match TRBD1. CDR3 length: 16 amino acids. In germline, CDR1 is SGHDT, CDR2 YYEEEE. Trimming removed 4 bases from V and 3 bases from J; junction bases left unmatched: 8. The CDR3 protein is CASSRTGDVNNQPQHF. DNA for the CDR3: TGTGCCAGCAGCCGGACAGGGGACGTCAACAATCAGCCCCAGCATTTT.

This rearrangement joins TRBV11-2 to TRBJ1-1; 7 bases align to TRBD1. The CDR3 runs to 13 residues. The V segment lost 10 bases and the J segment 3 bases; nucleotides outside the gene matches: 8. From germline, CDR1 is SGHAT and CDR2 FQNNGV. The CDR3 DNA reads as TGTGCCACCCTGGGTCAGGGGGACACTGAAGCTTTCTTT. This gives the protein CATLGQGDTEAFF.

Comment on this clone: A read error may produce the germline difference seen at one junction end. The CDR3 loop reads CASGDGERFF. CDR3 coding DNA: TGTGCCAGTGGGGACGGAGAGCGGTTCTTC. The genes are TRBV6-6 and TRBJ2-1, with D perhaps assigned TRBD1 or TRBD2 (5 bases each). This CDR3 has 10 residues. The germline V gene has CDR1 MNHNY and CDR2 SVGAGI (reference sequence).

The genes are TRBV30 and TRBJ1-5, with D possibly TRBD1 on 5 matching bases. The germline V gene has CDR1 GTSNPN and CDR2 SVGIG (reference sequence). Between the trimmed V and J ends, which lost 2 bases and 1 base, there was a span of 12 bases. The CDR3 totals 15 residues. Here the CDR3 reads CAWSTQGLSNQPQHF. CDR3 in DNA: TGTGCCTGGAGTACTCAGGGATTGAGCAATCAGCCCCAGCATTTT.

The rearrangement links TRBV7-9 to TRBJ2-5, with a tentative D call TRBD1 (7 bases). The CDR3 is made up of 18 amino acids. V was shortened by 1 base and J by 1 base, with 19 bases between the two germline ends. Germline CDR1 is SEHNR and CDR2 is FQNEAQ (reference sequence). The CDR3: CASSLGTGRGVLQETQYF. For the CDR3, the DNA is TGTGCCAGCAGCTTAGGGACTGGCAGGGGGGTACTCCAAGAGACCCAGTACTTC.

This clone was observed a single time. V gene TRBV9 combines with J gene TRBJ1-1; D unresolved. The V gene's germline CDR1 is SGDLS and CDR2 YYNGEE. The CDR3 is made up of 13 amino acids. The ends were cut back, 3 bases at V and 1 base at J, with 7 bases in the middle. The DNA of the CDR3 is TGTGCCAGCAGCGCGGGCCCGAACACTGAAGCTTTCTTT. Encoded protein: CASSAGPNTEAFF.

This chain joins TRBV15 and TRBJ2-1; 12 nucleotides agree with TRBD2. The germline V gene has CDR1 LNHNV and CDR2 YYDKDF (reference sequence). The CDR3 has 15 amino acids. V shed 8 bases and J 0 bases; nucleotides not matched to a gene: 2. The CDR3 is CATGTSGFSYNEQFF. The CDR3 DNA reads as TGTGCCACCGGGACTAGCGGGTTCTCCTACAATGAGCAGTTCTTC.

The chain carries TRBV27 and TRBJ2-7; 9 bases match TRBD2. The CDR3 runs 14 residues. Germline CDR1 is MNHEY and CDR2 is SMNVEV (reference sequence). J was trimmed by 4 bases and V by 5 bases; bases with no gene match: 6. The CDR3 nucleotides are TGTGCCAGCAGTCGTAGCGGGAGTTGGTACGAGCAGTACTTC. It is translated as CASSRSGSWYEQYF.

The genes are TRBV7-9 and TRBJ2-3; a possible D gene is TRBD1 (6 bases). The CDR3 covers 13 residues. Germline CDR1 is SEHNR and CDR2 is FQNEAQ (reference sequence). Trimming stripped 9 bases from V and 1 base from J, with 11 bases between. The CDR3 nucleotides are TGTGCCAGTGGACAGAGCCGCACAGATACGCAGTATTTT. Its protein is CASGQSRTDTQYF.

This clone occurred a few times. V is TRBV15 and J is TRBJ1-3; D unclear. The CDR3 totals 15 residues. The germline CDR1 and CDR2 sequences are LNHNV and YYDKDF (reference sequence). Deletions cut 0 bases from V and 0 bases from J, with 6 bases between. The CDR3 protein is CATSRDRGSGNTIYF. CDR3 bases: TGTGCCACCAGCAGAGATCGGGGCTCTGGAAACACCATATATTTT.

The chain employs TRBV4-2 and TRBJ2-4; 8 nucleotides match TRBD2. Germline loops: CDR1 LGHNA, CDR2 YNFKEQ. With 0 bases clipped from V and 6 bases from J, the junction kept 4 bases outside the gene matches. The CDR3 contains 15 residues. The CDR3 DNA is TGTGCCAGCAGCCAAGATCCGGCGGGGGGAAACATTCAGTACTTC. It specifies CASSQDPAGGNIQYF.

The genes are TRBV6-1 and TRBJ2-5; no clear D. This CDR3 spans 14 amino acids. Germline loops: CDR1 MNHNS, CDR2 SASEGT. Trimming stripped 7 bases from V and 5 bases from J, with 17 bases between. The CDR3 sequence: CASTPGFYSETQYF. The CDR3 DNA reads TGTGCCAGCACTCCCGGGTTTTACTCTGAGACCCAGTACTTC.

This clone was recorded a few times. The chain uses TRBV20-1 and TRBJ1-2; possibly TRBD1 for D (5 bases). The CDR3 spans 11 residues. Trimming shortened V by 6 bases and J by 8 bases, and 13 bases separated the two germline ends. CDR1 DFQATT and CDR2 SNEGSKA come from the germline V gene (reference sequence). In nucleotides, the CDR3 is TGCAGTGCAACGACAGCGGGAGGCTACACCTTC. The encoded protein is CSATTAGGYTF.

The chain carries TRBV30 and TRBJ2-1, with D perhaps TRBD2 (5 bases). V was shortened by 5 bases and J by 8 bases, with 13 bases between the two germline ends. Germline V CDR1 and CDR2: GTSNPN, SVGIG (reference sequence). The CDR3 loop spans 12 amino acids. The CDR3 DNA sequence: TGTGCCTGGGGGCCTCACGGGGATGAGCAGTTCTTC. The encoded protein is CAWGPHGDEQFF.

The table lists this clone with a count of one. The rearrangement uses TRBV7-8 and TRBJ1-5; a weak D match, TRBD1 (6 bases). From germline, CDR1 is SGHVS and CDR2 FQNEAQ. The CDR3 runs 18 residues. Deletions cut 5 bases from V and 1 base from J, with 21 bases between. CDR3 in DNA: TGTGCCAGCAGCGAAACACAAACAGGGTCAGTCAGCAATCAGCCCCAGCATTTT. This gives the protein CASSETQTGSVSNQPQHF.

This clone was recorded only once. The chain couples TRBV30 to TRBJ1-2, with D hard to call. The CDR3 is 14 residues long. V shed 0 bases and J shed 5 bases, with 13 bases lying between them. Per the germline V gene, CDR1 is GTSNPN and CDR2 is SVGIG (reference sequence). The CDR3 is CAWSVSGGNYGYTF. The DNA for the CDR3 is TGTGCCTGGAGTGTATCGGGCGGTAATTATGGCTACACCTTC.

V and J are TRBV6-6 and TRBJ2-3; 9 bases map to TRBD1. The J segment lost 4 bases and the V segment lost 6 bases, leaving 8 bases of the junction unmatched. This CDR3 is 15 amino acids long. Per germline, CDR1 MNHNY and CDR2 SVGAGI (reference sequence). The CDR3 DNA reads TGTGCCAGCAGCAGCCGGGACAGGGATCCAGATACGCAGTATTTT. Residues: CASSSRDRDPDTQYF.

J is TRBJ2-5 and V is TRBV19; D remains unclear. V dropped 5 bases and J dropped 4 bases, with 17 bases sitting between them. Germline V lookup: CDR1 LNHDA, CDR2 SQIVND (reference sequence). The CDR3 is 15 amino acids. DNA of the CDR3: TGTGCCAGTAGTGGGGTGGGTAAGATAGGAGAGACCCAGTACTTC. It codes for CASSGVGKIGETQYF. The whole variable domain, filled in from reference TRBV19 and TRBJ2-5, reads DGGITQSPKYLFRKEGQNVTLSCEQNLNHDAMYWYRQDPGQGLRLIYYSQIVNDFQKGDIAEGYSVSREKKESFPLTVTSAQKNPTAFYLCASSGVGKIGETQYFGPGTRLLVL.

V usage is TRBV15 and J usage is TRBJ2-1; a weak D match, TRBD2 (6 bases). V was clipped by 6 bases and J by 0 bases, with 12 bases between them. The CDR3 consists of 15 residues. The germline CDR1 and CDR2 sequences are LNHNV and YYDKDF (reference sequence). This chain's CDR3 is CATRRFGGSYNEQFF. CDR3 sequence (DNA): TGTGCCACCAGGCGGTTCGGGGGCTCCTACAATGAGCAGTTCTTC.

The gene calls are TRBV5-6 and TRBJ1-2; D is possibly TRBD1 (5 bases). This CDR3 is built from 16 residues. Germline V gene data show CDR1 as SGHDT and CDR2 as YYEEEE. V was pared by 3 bases and J by 2 bases, with 17 bases between. CDR3 amino acids: CASSWVGLQANYGYTF. CDR3 nucleotides: TGTGCCAGCAGCTGGGTGGGCCTACAGGCCAACTATGGCTACACCTTC.